This record looks at one TCR beta chain sequence and its context. Which antigen it targets is not known. Base qualities are missing; no much larger clone stands one base away. Using the deep immunoSEQ assay, multiplex PCR amplified TCR CDR3 regions from genomic DNA. For each cell subset, the extracted genomic DNA was distributed evenly across all wells of several immunoSEQ 96-well plates, and each plate served as one replicate. For sorted subsets, approximately 200 ng of genomic DNA, equivalent to tens of thousands of T cell genomes, went into each replicate PCR. The purified libraries were quantified using a Qubit 3.0 fluorometer, sized with a Bioanalyzer 2100, and then quantified again using the KAPA Library Quantification kit. Every immunoSEQ 96-well plate was sequenced on a separate single-read 150-cycle Illumina NextSeq 550 flow cell. Per the original workflow: Because only junctional sequences without quality scores were contained in the immunoSEQ output, filtering matching that applied to full-length reads could not be performed. To assign V/J genes and CDR3, sequences were annotated using PyIR, a Python wrapper for IgBLAST v1.9, with IMGT germline references. Any read was removed if the V/J assignment was weak (E-value above 1e-6), the CDR3 was missing, or the read contained stop codons, out-of-frame junctions, or ambiguous translated residues. V3J clonotypes were defined by identical inferred V gene, J gene, and CDR3 amino acid sequence. Percentage overlap between repertoires was calculated by dividing the number of shared unique clonotypes by the size of the smaller repertoire. RTK rarefaction, the Chao1 estimator, and Recon v2.1 estimates of unobserved clonotypes were used to assess repertoire richness. Generation probabilities for all TCRbeta clonotypes obtained by the gDNA method from four donors were computed using OLGA. This immuneACCESS table, as held by TCRdb, lists in-frame sequences with V and J called but not all clones. Of the missing ones, under half trace to an unresolved V gene in checked studies; the others have no known cause. Clone size and V and J calls were adopted from that table, with D and trimming inferred from the DNA. This sample holds 2 million to 2.5 million clones; over 85% were observed only once. The top ten clonotypes cover 0.85% to 1.3% of the sample.

Between the V and J ends, shortened by 1 base and 2 bases respectively, the junction contains 18 bases. The CDR3, cysteine through phenylalanine, is 17 amino acids long. Left in the record is the CDR3 DNA by itself, 51 bases read in frame from the first base. CDR1 and CDR2 are read off the germline V gene (reference sequence) as LNHNV and YYDKDF. These data are taken from a study of shared clonotypes between healthy human individuals (dated by TCRdb to the early 2020s). For context, the study as a whole: The cohort included three men and a couple of women between 18 and 49 years of age. For each donor, three plates each were used for CD4 naive and CD4 memory, two plates were used for CD8 naive, and one plate was used for CD8 memory. To estimate repertoire size and how much clonotypes are shared between individuals, the study performed deep sequencing of blood TCR repertoires from five healthy adults. To increase sequencing depth and limit assay-specific biases, different laboratories used diverse techniques to prepare libraries and sequence TCR repertoires. Per donor, leukapheresis produced somewhere between about 0.94 and 8.9 billion PBMCs.

CD8 naive samples were CD45RO-negative cells positively selected for CCR7, giving a CD45RA+CCR7+ population that excluded TemRA cells. Donors were healthy HIV-negative adults with no recently reported acute infections or vaccinations. All donors were Caucasian adults living in Nashville, Tennessee, USA. Blood was collected by leukapheresis, and PBMCs were isolated by Ficoll-Histopaque density gradient centrifugation and then cryopreserved in liquid nitrogen vapor phase. Purity and quantity of every magnetically sorted T cell population were checked by analytical flow cytometry. From each sorted fraction, genomic DNA was isolated and quantified by UV absorbance on a Nanodrop 2000c. Results the study describes overall, beyond this receptor: Because the study included only a small number of donors, the genetic and exposure-history diversity represented was limited. Even with the large sequencing depth, rarefaction of the sorted-subset datasets indicated that sequencing was incomplete. Sampling was limited to blood, and TCR repertoires in tissue likely differ from TCR repertoires in blood. Based on pairwise subsampling, the degree of clonotype sharing among donors was expected to be affected by sequencing depth. Higher generation probabilities were observed for clonotypes shared by all four sorted-subset donors than for non-shared clonotypes. When a handful of donors were compared, the shared fraction of clonotypes was about 5% for naive CD4, around 3.6% for naive CD8, 2% to 2.5% for memory CD4, and roughly 0.4% for memory CD8. Larger estimated clonotype richness was generally found for naive subsets than for memory subsets.

The sequencing input was naive CD8+ T cells sorted from blood. Interpreted using the paper, the cell subset or site label stands for: CD45RA+CCR7+. The sequence derives from a man younger than 30 in good health. Recombination connected TRBV15 to TRBJ2-7; the D region may be TRBD1 or TRBD2, each matching 5 bases equally. The CDR3 in this case is CATSRGPPGSPAYEQYF. In nucleotide form, the sequence is TGTGCCACCAGCAGAGGCCCCCCAGGGAGCCCTGCCTACGAGCAGTACTTC. When the CDR3 is completed using the reference TRBV15 and TRBJ2-7 genes on either side, the full variable domain is DAMVIQNPRYQVTQFGKPVTLSCSQTLNHNVMYWYQQKSSQAPKLLFHYYDKDFNNEADTPDNFQSRRPNTSFCFLDIRSPGLGDTAMYLCATSRGPPGSPAYEQYFGPGTRLTVT.